A selection of T cell receptor beta chains follows, all from one sample in a study of persistence of HIV-infected CD4 T cells. These receptors lack a known antigen. Clones were read by immunoSEQ multiplex PCR, and TCRdb kept only the in-frame ones, dropping some. Here the sample spans around 13,000 clones, less than 75% being singletons. The starting material was CD4+ T cells sorted from PBMCs after 18-hour stimulation, obtained from a patient who received antiretroviral therapy. Source of these receptors: an adult man with HIV who was CMV-seropositive. The CDR3 runs from the conserved cysteine through the conserved F or W.

TRBJ1-1 | 12 | TRBV10-3 | CAISELSVEAFF
TRBJ1-2 | 16 | TRBV2 | CASSTIQGARSSGYTF
TRBJ1-2 | 14 | TRBV6-5 | CASSLEGRGGGYTF
TRBJ1-5 | 13 | TRBV6-5 | CASRGGIGQPQHF
TRBJ2-5 | 13 | TRBV12-3/TRBV12-4 | CASSYRGSETQYF
TRBJ2-7 | 15 | TRBV15 | CATSRDLRRGDEQYF
TRBJ2-4 | 14 | TRBV18 | CASSPRTDLNIQYF
TRBJ1-4 | 14 | TRBV6-6 | CASSYSAQGEKLFF
TRBJ1-3 | 16 | TRBV5-1 | CASSSRTGGSGNTIYF
TRBJ1-1 | 11 | TRBV12-3/TRBV12-4 | CASSLVREAFF
TRBJ2-1 | 17 | TRBV5-4 | CASSLGGLAGAYNEQFF
TRBJ1-3 | 14 | TRBV7-9 | CASSRWDSGNTIYF
TRBJ1-2 | 16 | TRBV19 | CASSRRQGNEGYGYTF
TRBJ2-2 | 14 | TRBV15 | CATNTGGRTGELFF
TRBJ1-2 | 18 | TRBV18 | CASSPAALAGGRNYGYTF
TRBJ1-1 | 15 | TRBV6-5 | CASSKTDRLNTEAFF
TRBJ2-4 | 14 | TRBV7-8 | CASSGGYAKNIQYF
TRBJ2-2 | 15 | TRBV4-1 | CATQPASGPTGELFF
TRBJ2-1 | 11 | TRBV4-1 | CAAGSYNEQFF
TRBJ1-1 | 12 | TRBV6-5 | CASSQQDTEAFF
TRBJ1-1 | 13 | TRBV7-8 | CASSRTENTEAFF
TRBJ1-1 | 16 | TRBV5-1 | CASSLAGHTKGTEAFF
TRBJ2-3 | 16 | TRBV27 | CASSLFSQSEADTQYF
TRBJ2-3 | 12 | TRBV18 | CASSGPEDTQYF
TRBJ2-7 | 13 | TRBV7-3 | CASSLRPDFEQYF
TRBJ1-1 | 15 | TRBV5-1 | CASSLAALGKTEAFF
TRBJ1-3 | 16 | TRBV15 | CATSRTLDNSGNTIYF
TRBJ2-7 | 15 | TRBV5-1 | CASSIGSTGGNEQYF
TRBJ2-3 | 13 | TRBV10-3 | CAISEPGSDTQYF
TRBJ1-5 | 15 | TRBV6-1 | CASSEAQGNVQPQHF
TRBJ2-1 | 16 | TRBV4-1 | CAIQPLGSANYNEQFF
TRBJ2-1 | 18 | TRBV10-3 | CAISHRGTKKDSYNEQFF
TRBJ2-3 | 14 | TRBV6-5 | CASSYWENTDTQYF
TRBJ1-1 | 14 | TRBV7-9 | CASSPGRLNTEAFF
TRBJ1-6 | 14 | TRBV18 | CASSPERYNSPLHF
TRBJ1-1 | 11 | TRBV3-1/TRBV3-2 | CASSQYEELFF
TRBJ2-1 | 14 | TRBV9 | CASSVRVRNNEQFF
TRBJ1-1 | 15 | TRBV3-1/TRBV3-2 | CASSPRGRGSTEAFF
TRBJ2-3 | 15 | TRBV3-1/TRBV3-2 | CASSLAGGPGDTQYF
TRBJ1-5 | 16 | TRBV15 | CATLDRGSHSNQPQHF
TRBJ2-2 | 12 | TRBV3-1/TRBV3-2 | CASSPQTGELFF
TRBJ1-4 | 13 | TRBV5-4 | CASSLNIDEKLFF
TRBJ2-1 | 15 | TRBV10-2 | CASSDERGGRNEQFF
TRBJ2-7 | 17 | TRBV7-2 | CASSLGRLAGGLREQYF
TRBJ2-7 | 15 | TRBV5-1 | CASSKGQEPLYEQYF
TRBJ2-4 | 19 | TRBV7-2 | CASSLLTSGGAKGKNIQYF
TRBJ2-5 | 14 | TRBV28 | CASSFPGARETQYF
TRBJ2-7 | 14 | TRBV5-1 | CASSLDQGRYEQYF
TRBJ2-3 | 13 | TRBV11-2 | CASSLQLGNTQYF
TRBJ2-7 | 13 | TRBV5-1 | CASRGQGSYEQYF
TRBJ1-1 | 13 | TRBV5-1 | CASRLDRDGEAFF
TRBJ1-1 | 14 | TRBV7-2 | CASSLVDRGTEAFF
TRBJ2-3 | 15 | TRBV4-1 | CASSQGLFFTDTQYF
TRBJ1-5 | 15 | TRBV6-1 | CASSELRVGNQPQHF